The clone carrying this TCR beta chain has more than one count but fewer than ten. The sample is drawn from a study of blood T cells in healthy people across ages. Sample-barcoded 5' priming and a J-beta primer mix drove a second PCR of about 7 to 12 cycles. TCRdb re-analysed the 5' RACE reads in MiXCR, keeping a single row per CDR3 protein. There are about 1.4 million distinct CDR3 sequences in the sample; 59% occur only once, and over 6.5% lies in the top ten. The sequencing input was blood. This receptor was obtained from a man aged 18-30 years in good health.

For the CDR3, the DNA is TGTGCCAGCAGCGCCGACAGAACCTATGGCTACACCTTC. Translation: CASSADRTYGYTF. The chain recombines TRBV7-2 with TRBJ1-2; D is possibly TRBD1 (5 bases). The germline CDR1 and CDR2 sequences are SGHTA and FQGNSA. V lost 5 bases to trimming and J lost 4 bases, with 11 bases between them. The CDR3 has 13 residues.